A selection of T cell receptor beta chains follows, all from one sample in a study of cytomegalovirus exposure and HLA in healthy donors. TCRdb's copy holds only in-frame clones and misses some; the assay was immunoSEQ multiplex PCR. The table has under 200,000 clones, approximately 84% seen once; the top ten hold over 2.5%. Sequencing used PBMCs. The source is a man younger than 45 in good health and CMV-seropositive. The CDR3 runs from the conserved cysteine through the conserved F or W. The D gene is left open where the match is weak. The size of a clone is reported for some rows only, either as once, few or many, or as a class for expanded clones.

TRBD2	NA	TRBV29-1	TRBJ2-3	TGCAGCGTTGATCCTGGCGGGAGGGCCGAAGATACGCAGTATTTT	CSVDPGGRAEDTQYF
TRBD1	NA	TRBV29-1	TRBJ1-4	TGCAGCGTCGCCTCCGGGACAGTAAATTTGGGCCGTGGCGAAAAACTGTTTTTT	CSVASGTVNLGRGEKLFF
NA	NA	TRBV5-4	TRBJ2-2	TGTGCCAGCAGCTCAAGTGTGCGGGTGTCTGAGGGCACCGGGGAGCTGTTTTTT	CASSSSVRVSEGTGELFF
NA	NA	TRBV5-5	TRBJ2-1	TGTGCCAGCAGCTTGCACGGGAACCACAATGAGCAGTTCTTC	CASSLHGNHNEQFF
NA	once	TRBV11-2	TRBJ1-1	TGTGCCAGCAGCTTAGGCACAGGGTTCCCTGAAGCTTTCTTT	CASSLGTGFPEAFF
NA	NA	TRBV12-5	TRBJ2-1	TGTGCTAGTGGTTTGGGGCGGCCCTCCTACAATGAGCAGTTCTTC	CASGLGRPSYNEQFF
NA	NA	TRBV19	TRBJ2-1	TGTGCCAGTAGTATCAGTAGCCGGAGCTCCTACAATGAGCAGTTCTTC	CASSISSRSSYNEQFF
TRBD2	NA	TRBV6-5	TRBJ2-1	TGTGCCAGCAGTTATACGAGCGGGAGGGCCAGGAATGAGCAGTTCTTC	CASSYTSGRARNEQFF
NA	NA	TRBV19	TRBJ1-3	TGTGCCAGTAAGGAGCACGGGTCCTCTGGAAACACCATATATTTT	CASKEHGSSGNTIYF
TRBD1	NA	TRBV5-1	TRBJ1-1	TGCGCCAGCAGCTTGAGGACAGGTGGGAACACTGAAGCTTTCTTT	CASSLRTGGNTEAFF
NA	NA	TRBV4-2	TRBJ1-3	TGTGCCAGCAGCCCCGACACCGACAGGTACGGAAACACCATATATTTT	CASSPDTDRYGNTIYF
TRBD1	NA	TRBV7-9	TRBJ2-2	TGTTCCAGCAGACGGACAGGGGCTAACACCGGGGAGCTGTTTTTT	CSSRRTGANTGELFF
TRBD2	once	TRBV5-6	TRBJ2-1	TGTGCCAGCAGCTTGATCCTAGTCGCGCGGGAGTACTACAATGAGCAGTTCTTC	CASSLILVAREYYNEQFF
TRBD1	NA	TRBV4-1	TRBJ1-5	TGCGCCAGCAGCCGAGGACAGGGGGGATATAGCAATCAGCCCCAGCATTTT	CASSRGQGGYSNQPQHF
TRBD2	once	TRBV9	TRBJ2-1	TGTGCCAGCAGCGTAGCTGACGGGAGGCTCTACAATGAGCAGTTCTTC	CASSVADGRLYNEQFF
TRBD2	NA	TRBV5-1	TRBJ2-1	TGCGCCAGCAGCCTCGGGACTAGCGGGCTTGAGCAGTTCTTC	CASSLGTSGLEQFF
TRBD1	NA	TRBV6-5	TRBJ1-2	TGTGCCAGCAACGGACAGGGCTTCGAATCTGGCTACACCTTC	CASNGQGFESGYTF
NA	NA	TRBV7-9	TRBJ1-2	TGTTCCAGCAGCCAGACAGAGTTAGGTGGCTACACCTTC	CSSSQTELGGYTF
TRBD1	NA	TRBV11-2	TRBJ1-1	TGTGCCAGCAGCCGGCCCGGGACAGGGCAGGGAGCTTTCTTT	CASSRPGTGQGAFF
NA	NA	TRBV27	TRBJ2-3	TGTGCCAGCAGTGGCTTTATTTCTAGCACAGATACGCAGTATTTT	CASSGFISSTDTQYF
NA	NA	TRBV19	TRBJ1-1	TGTGCCAGTAGCCCGGGGGGGGTTGGGGCTTTCTTT	CASSPGGVGAFF
TRBD2	NA	TRBV5-1	TRBJ2-5	TGCGCCAGCAGCTTGGAGACTAGCGGGTGGAGGGAGACCCAGTACTTC	CASSLETSGWRETQYF
TRBD1	few	TRBV5-1	TRBJ1-5	TGCGCCAGCAGCTTGGGGACAGGGGGCGATCAGCCCCAGCATTTT	CASSLGTGGDQPQHF
TRBD1	NA	TRBV6-1	TRBJ1-5	TGTGCCAGCAGTGAAAAGGGGGCCTTATATAGCAATCAGCCCCAGCATTTT	CASSEKGALYSNQPQHF
NA	few	TRBV5-1	TRBJ1-1	TGCGCCAGCAGCCGCCCGTCGGTTGAAGCTTTCTTT	CASSRPSVEAFF
NA	NA	TRBV2	TRBJ2-5	TGTGCCAGCAATTTTAAGGCGGCCCAAGAGACCCAGTACTTC	CASNFKAAQETQYF
NA	NA	TRBV6-4	TRBJ2-2	TGTGCCAGCAGTGACACTAGCACCGGGGAGCTGTTTTTT	CASSDTSTGELFF
NA	once	TRBV2	TRBJ2-2	TGTGCCAGCAATGCGGACAGGAACACCGGGGAGCTGTTTTTT	CASNADRNTGELFF
NA	once	TRBV7-9	TRBJ1-2	TGTGCCAGCAGCTTACGGCAAGCGACGGAGTCTGGCTACACCTTC	CASSLRQATESGYTF